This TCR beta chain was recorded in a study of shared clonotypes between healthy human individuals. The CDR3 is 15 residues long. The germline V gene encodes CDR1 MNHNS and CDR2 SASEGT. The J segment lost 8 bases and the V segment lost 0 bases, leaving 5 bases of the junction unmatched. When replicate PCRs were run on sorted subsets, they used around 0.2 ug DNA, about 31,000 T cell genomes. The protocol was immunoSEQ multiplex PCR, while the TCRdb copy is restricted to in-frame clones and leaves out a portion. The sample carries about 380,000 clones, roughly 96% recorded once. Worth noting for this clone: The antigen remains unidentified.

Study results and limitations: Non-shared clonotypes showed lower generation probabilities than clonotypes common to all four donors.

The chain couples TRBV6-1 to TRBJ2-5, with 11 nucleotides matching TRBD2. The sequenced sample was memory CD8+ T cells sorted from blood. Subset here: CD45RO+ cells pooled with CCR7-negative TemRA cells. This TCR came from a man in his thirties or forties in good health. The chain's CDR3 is CASSEASGRVQTQYF. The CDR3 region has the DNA TGTGCCAGCAGTGAAGCTAGCGGGAGGGTCCAAACCCAGTACTTC.